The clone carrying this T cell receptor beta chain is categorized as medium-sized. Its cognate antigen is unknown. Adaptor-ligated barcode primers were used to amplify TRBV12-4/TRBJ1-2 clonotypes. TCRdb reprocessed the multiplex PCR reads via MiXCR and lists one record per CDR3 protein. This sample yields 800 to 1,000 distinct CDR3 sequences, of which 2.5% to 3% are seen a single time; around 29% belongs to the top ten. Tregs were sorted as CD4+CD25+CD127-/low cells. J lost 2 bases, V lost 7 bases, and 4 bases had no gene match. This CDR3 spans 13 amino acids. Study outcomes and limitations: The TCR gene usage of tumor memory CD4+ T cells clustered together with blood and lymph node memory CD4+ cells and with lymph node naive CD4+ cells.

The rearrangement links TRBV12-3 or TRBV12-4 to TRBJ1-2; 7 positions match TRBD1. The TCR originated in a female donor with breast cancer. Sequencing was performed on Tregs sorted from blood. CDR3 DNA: TGTGCCAGCACCCGGACAGGAAACTATGGCTACACCTTC. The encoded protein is CASTRTGNYGYTF.